The 8 T cell receptor beta chains in this list originate from one sample, sequenced in a study of blood T cell repertoires in COVID-19. TCRdb's copy holds only in-frame clones and misses some; the assay was immunoSEQ multiplex PCR. This table has 350,000 or so clones, around nine tenths appearing once. Sequencing was done on a sample of PBMCs or T cells enriched from blood (not recorded which). The receptors shown here come from a woman aged 25 to 39 who had been exposed to COVID-19.

The V and J genes are TRBV7-2 and TRBJ2-7, with TRBD2 identical over 15 bases. The germline V gene encodes CDR1 SGHTA and CDR2 FQGNSA. The CDR3 spans 18 residues. The V gene end was trimmed by 0 bases and the J gene end by 6 bases; junction bases not matched to a gene: 9. The CDR3, as DNA: TGTGCCAGCAGCTTAGCGGGCGGGGGACTAGCGGGAGGAGGCGAGCAGTACTTC. Its protein product is CASSLAGGGLAGGGEQYF.

As concerns this clone: The same CDR3 can be traced to other DNA sequences in this sample. The V gene is TRBV12-3 or TRBV12-4, the J gene TRBJ1-5; the D gene is possibly TRBD1 (5 bases). Trimming took 3 bases from V and 4 from J, leaving 7 bases between them. The CDR3 runs to 13 residues. Written as DNA, the CDR3 is TGTGCCAGCAGTTTTGCAGGGAATCAGCCCCAGCATTTT. Protein product: CASSFAGNQPQHF.

The chain couples TRBV15 to TRBJ1-5; 8 nucleotides agree with TRBD1. The CDR3 extends over 15 amino acids. V was pared by 4 bases and J by 6 bases, with 8 bases of the junction left unmatched. The germline V gene has CDR1 LNHNV and CDR2 YYDKDF (reference sequence). The CDR3 coding sequence is TGTGCCACCAGCACGGACAGGGAGGTTTCTCAGCCCCAGCATTTT. Its translation is CATSTDREVSQPQHF.

In DNA, the CDR3 is TGTGCCAGTAGTATAGGAGGTAGCGGGACCTACGAGCAGTACTTC. This codes for CASSIGGSGTYEQYF. The chain employs TRBV19 and TRBJ2-7; 8 positions agree with TRBD2. The ends lost 1 base at V and 2 bases at J; junction bases unmatched: 4. The germline gives CDR1 LNHDA, CDR2 SQIVND (reference sequence). The CDR3 sequence is 15 residues long.

This rearrangement joins TRBV28 to TRBJ2-1, with a weak D call TRBD1 (6 bases). The CDR3 consists of 15 residues. The V end was cut by 5 bases, the J end by 8 bases, with 19 bases between. The V gene's germline CDR1 is MDHEN and CDR2 SYDVKM. CDR3 DNA sequence: TGTGCCAGCAGTCCAGCCCGGGGTGGGGGCGATGAGCAGTTCTTC. Translating gives CASSPARGGGDEQFF.

This chain links TRBV2 with TRBJ1-1; weak D call: TRBD1 (6 bases). The CDR3 contains 14 residues. Trimming removed 6 bases at V and 0 bases at J, with 11 bases between. CDR1 SNHLY and CDR2 FYNNEI come from the germline V gene. This CDR3 reads CASRMDSMNTEAFF. CDR3 in DNA: TGTGCCAGCAGAATGGACAGTATGAACACTGAAGCTTTCTTT.

The genes are TRBV28 and TRBJ2-7; 10 nucleotides line up with TRBD1. This CDR3 comprises 14 residues. Germline V CDR1 and CDR2: MDHEN, SYDVKM. Losses at the gene ends were 10 bases for V and 3 bases for J; bases not matched to a gene: 9. The CDR3 loop is CATQRTGGHYEQYF. CDR3 bases: TGTGCCACTCAAAGGACAGGGGGGCACTACGAGCAGTACTTC. The variable domain in full, with the rest retrieved from reference TRBV28 and TRBJ2-7, is DVKVTQSSRYLVKRTGEKVFLECVQDMDHENMFWYRQDPGLGLRLIYFSYDVKMKEKGDIPEGYSVSREKKERFSLILESASTNQTSMYLCATQRTGGHYEQYFGPGTRLTVT.

This chain connects TRBV18 to TRBJ2-3, with D maybe TRBD1 (6 bases). The CDR3 runs to 14 residues. Trimming pared 7 bases from V and 6 bases from J, leaving 17 bases between. From germline, CDR1 is KGHSH and CDR2 LQKENI. The CDR3 DNA follows: TGTGCCAGCTATTTTGGGACATACCCCGATACGCAGTATTTT. As protein: CASYFGTYPDTQYF. Using reference TRBV18 and TRBJ2-3 for the parts outside the CDR3, the full variable domain is NAGVMQNPRHLVRRRGQEARLRCSPMKGHSHVYWYRQLPEEGLKFMVYLQKENIIDESGMPKERFSAEFPKEGPSILRIQQVVRGDSAAYFCASYFGTYPDTQYFGPGTRLTVL.